This TCR beta chain was sequenced during a study of post-analysis software for immune sequencing data (dated by TCRdb to between 2014 and 2017). Some background on the complete study: Disease courses on record covered relapsing-remitting, secondary progressive and progressive-relapsing multiple sclerosis, though some patients had no subtype annotation. Patient repertoires were compared against some twelve previously published healthy control repertoires from donors aged about 6 to 25 years. A subset of samples was prepared in parallel using single-end sample barcoding, then pooled and co-amplified after Illumina adapter ligation.

TCR beta repertoires were profiled from peripheral blood of 13 young patients with multiple sclerosis to demonstrate the VDJtools post-analysis software. The multiple sclerosis patients were children and adolescents between roughly 6 and 16 years of age. The library came from PCR. Sequenced using an Illumina HiSeq 2500. Unique molecular identifiers were incorporated into TCR beta cDNA libraries to reduce PCR and sequencing biases. Every 1 to 10 million input T cells yielded 500,000 or so cDNA molecules, meaning each molecule approximated one T cell. The patient libraries were prepared and sequenced with the same protocol used for the earlier healthy control dataset. Within a given batch, samples were prepared together, multiplexed and sequenced on the same HiSeq lane. The study's own analysis went as follows. MIGEC handled the raw barcoded reads, throwing out single-read molecular identifier groups before consensus assembly and CDR3 extraction. VDJtools was used for post-analysis of the clonotype tables, with diversity normalized by down-sampling every dataset to the smallest sample size. In repertoire overlap clustering, CDR3 amino acid sequences, but not nucleotide sequences, were matched to correct batch-related cross-sample contamination. The public reads were quality trimmed at Q25 with fastp and then assembled into clones with MiXCR by TCRdb, keeping productive beta chains. Rows are unified per CDR3 protein, each entry keeping the most common DNA and genes. The V and J calls shown here were made by TCRdb, not taken from the authors' results. Within this sample are about 540,000 distinct CDR3 sequences, with around 36% of them counted one time only. The ten largest clones add up to about 6% of the sample.

CDR3 length: 15 amino acids, cysteine to phenylalanine. Only the CDR3 DNA stays, 45 bases, in frame from base 1. In the germline V gene (reference sequence), CDR1 corresponds to DFQATT and CDR2 to SNEGSKA. The V end gives up 0 bases and the J end 8 bases, leaving 6 bases in the junction not matched to a gene. The paper as a whole reports these results and caveats: Patients showed significantly higher frequencies than controls for about 5 TRBV segments, among them TRBV5-6, TRBV5-1 and TRBV20-1. The control group was slightly older than the multiple sclerosis patient group. Compared with controls, multiple sclerosis patients had significantly lower normalized Chao1 diversity, a finding suggesting substantial peripheral T-cell clonal expansion. When samples were clustered directly using the F measure, samples prepared in the same batch co-clustered strongly, which prompted a batch-effect correction.

This clonotype was seen a few times. Its antigen target is currently unknown. No quality values exist for individual bases; no much larger clone is one base distant. This receptor was identified in a girl aged 2 to 17 with multiple sclerosis. Specimen: blood. The rearrangement combines TRBV20-1 with TRBJ2-1; TRBD2 matches 11 bases in the middle. The nucleotide sequence is TGCAGTGCTAGAGATCCTGGGACTAGCGGCGATGAGCAGTTCTTC. Translated, it gives CSARDPGTSGDEQFF.